This T cell receptor beta chain was sequenced in a study of blood T cell repertoires in COVID-19. The overall study: PBMCs, B-cell-depleted T cells, or T cells provided the cDNA or gDNA that made up the material.

Some clones are missing from TCRdb's copy, which holds only in-frame ones; the method was immunoSEQ multiplex PCR. The sample shows 280,000 or so clones, approximately 91% of them seen only once. CDR1 SNHLY and CDR2 FYNNEI come from the germline V gene. The CDR3 totals 14 residues. V shed 6 bases, J shed 6 bases, and the junction held 4 bases outside the gene matches. This chain uses TRBV2 with TRBJ1-5; 11 nucleotides match TRBD1. The sequence came from a woman in her sixties or seventies with acute or convalescent COVID-19. Material: peripheral blood. CDR3 region: CASRDRGQGQPQHF. DNA of the CDR3: TGTGCCAGCAGGGACAGGGGGCAGGGTCAGCCCCAGCATTTT.